This T cell receptor beta chain was captured by sequencing in a study of T cells in Graves' hyperthyroidism and ophthalmopathy. This clonotype was seen at least ten times. Antigen unknown. The study included ophthalmopathy patients with Clinical Activity Score at least 3, NOSPECS grade at least 4 and duration under 3 months. Amplification targeted TCR beta CDR3 regions from RNA transcripts. First-round RT-PCR targeting the TCR CDR3 was performed with the HTBI primer set. TCRdb called the multiplex PCR reads again in MiXCR, with one record for every CDR3 protein. The sample comprises around 250,000 distinct CDR3 sequences, approximately 24% of which are singletons, and approximately 32% rests with the top ten. Study observations and caveats: Blood also contained most expanded thyroid clonotypes above 0.001.

The clonotype comes from a woman aged 40-49 years with Graves' ophthalmopathy. The sequencing sample was made of blood.

The CDR3 protein is CASSYSQVLNTEAFF. The CDR3 DNA reads as TGTGCCAGCAGTTACTCCCAGGTACTGAACACTGAAGCTTTCTTT. The J gene is TRBJ1-1, the V gene TRBV6-5; D not resolved. The germline V gene encodes CDR1 MNHEY and CDR2 SVGAGI. This CDR3 region has 15 residues. Trimming pared 0 bases from V and 0 bases from J, leaving 8 bases between.